This T cell receptor (beta chain) was found in a study of T cells in Graves' hyperthyroidism and ophthalmopathy. The CDR3 is 12 residues long. V gave up 6 bases and J gave up 1 base, with 7 bases separating them. Germline V CDR1 and CDR2: SNHLY, FYNNEI. Authors of the study amplified TCR beta CDR3 regions from RNA transcripts. TCR CDR3 regions were first amplified by RT-PCR with HTBI primers. TCRdb processed the multiplex PCR reads anew with MiXCR; each CDR3 protein has one entry. This sample has roughly 740,000 distinct CDR3 sequences, with 15% to 20% found just once. The TCR was taken from a man aged 18 to 30 with Graves' hyperthyroidism. Sequencing used blood. The V gene is TRBV2, the J gene TRBJ2-7; D not resolved. The CDR3 nucleotides read TGTGCCAGCAGAGCCATTTCCTACGAGCAGTACTTC. Amino acids: CASRAISYEQYF. Full variable domain (outside the CDR3, taken from reference TRBV2 and TRBJ2-7): EPEVTQTPSHQVTQMGQEVILRCVPISNHLYFYWYRQILGQKVEFLVSFYNNEISEKSEIFDDQFSVERPDGSNFTLKIRSTKLEDSAMYFCASRAISYEQYFGPGTRLTVT.